The present TCR beta chain was sequenced within a study of T-cell memory formation after mild COVID-19. Study overall: Clusters of TCRs were largely donor specific.

TCRdb re-analysed the 5' RACE reads in MiXCR, keeping a single row per CDR3 protein. The sample shows 400,000 or so distinct CDR3 sequences, 20% of them seen only once. The CDR3 is 13 amino acids. With V trimmed by 7 bases and J by 6 bases, 6 bases remained unmatched. The germline CDR1 and CDR2 sequences are SEHNR and FQNEAQ (reference sequence). This receptor was taken from an adult woman who had mild COVID-19 (a few samples of this study predate the infection). Cell type and time point are not known. This rearrangement joins TRBV7-9 to TRBJ1-5; TRBD1 matches at 7 bases. The material sequenced was PBMCs or a T cell subset sorted from them (not recorded which). CDR3: CASTTGAPQPQHF. CDR3 DNA sequence: TGTGCCAGCACCACAGGGGCCCCTCAGCCCCAGCATTTT.